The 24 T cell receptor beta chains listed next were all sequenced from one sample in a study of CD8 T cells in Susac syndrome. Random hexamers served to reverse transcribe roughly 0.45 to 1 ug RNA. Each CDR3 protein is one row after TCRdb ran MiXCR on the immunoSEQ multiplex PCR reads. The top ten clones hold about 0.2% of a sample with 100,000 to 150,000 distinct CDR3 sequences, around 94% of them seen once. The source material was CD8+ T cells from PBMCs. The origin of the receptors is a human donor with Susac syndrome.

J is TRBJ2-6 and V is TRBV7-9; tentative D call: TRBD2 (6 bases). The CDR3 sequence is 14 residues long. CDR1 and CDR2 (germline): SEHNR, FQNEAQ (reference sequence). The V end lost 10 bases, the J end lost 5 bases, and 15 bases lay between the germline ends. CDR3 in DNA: TGTGCCACCCGGGGGACTGGCAGGGCCAACGTCCTGACTTTC. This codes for CATRGTGRANVLTF.

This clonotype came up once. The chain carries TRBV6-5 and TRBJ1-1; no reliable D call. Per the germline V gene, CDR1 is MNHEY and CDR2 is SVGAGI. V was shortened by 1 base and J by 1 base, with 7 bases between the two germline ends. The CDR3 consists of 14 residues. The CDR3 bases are TGTGCCAGCAGTTACTACGGTCAGAACACTGAAGCTTTCTTT. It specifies CASSYYGQNTEAFF.

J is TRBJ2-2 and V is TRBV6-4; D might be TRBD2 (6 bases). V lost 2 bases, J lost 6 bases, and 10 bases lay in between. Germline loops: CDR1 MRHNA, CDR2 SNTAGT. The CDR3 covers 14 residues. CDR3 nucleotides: TGTGCCAGCAGTGACCGGGAGAGTCCCGGGGAGCTGTTTTTT. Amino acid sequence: CASSDRESPGELFF.

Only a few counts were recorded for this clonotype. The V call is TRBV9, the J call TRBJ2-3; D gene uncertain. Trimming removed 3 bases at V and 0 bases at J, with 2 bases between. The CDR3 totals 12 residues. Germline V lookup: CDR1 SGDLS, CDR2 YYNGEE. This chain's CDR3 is CASSASTDTQYF. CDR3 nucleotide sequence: TGTGCCAGCAGCGCTAGCACAGATACGCAGTATTTT.

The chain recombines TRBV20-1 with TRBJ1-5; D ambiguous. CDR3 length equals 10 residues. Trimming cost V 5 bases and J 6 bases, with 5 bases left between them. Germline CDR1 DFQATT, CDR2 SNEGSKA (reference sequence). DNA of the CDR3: TGCAGTGCTGGGATTCAGCCCCAGCATTTT. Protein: CSAGIQPQHF.

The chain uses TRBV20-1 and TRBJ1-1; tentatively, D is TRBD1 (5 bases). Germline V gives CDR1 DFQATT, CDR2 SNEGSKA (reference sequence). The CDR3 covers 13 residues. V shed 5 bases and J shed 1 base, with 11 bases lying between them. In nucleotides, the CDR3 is TGCAGTGCTCCTCGGGGGGAGAACACTGAAGCTTTCTTT. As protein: CSAPRGENTEAFF.

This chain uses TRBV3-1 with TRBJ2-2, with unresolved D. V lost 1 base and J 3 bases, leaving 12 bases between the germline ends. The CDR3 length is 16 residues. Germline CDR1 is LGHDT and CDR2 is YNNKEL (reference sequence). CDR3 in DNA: TGTGCCAGCAGCCAAGCCGCTAAGGCGTACACCGGGGAGCTGTTTTTT. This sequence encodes CASSQAAKAYTGELFF.

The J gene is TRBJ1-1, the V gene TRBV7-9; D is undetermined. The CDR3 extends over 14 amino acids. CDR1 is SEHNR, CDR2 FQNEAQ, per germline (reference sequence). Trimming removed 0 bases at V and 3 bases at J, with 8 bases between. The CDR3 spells CASSLAGVDTEAFF. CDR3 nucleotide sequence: TGTGCCAGCAGCTTAGCGGGTGTTGACACTGAAGCTTTCTTT.

CDR3 amino acids: CASSQAQMAYEQYF. The CDR3 DNA reads TGCGCCAGCAGCCAAGCGCAGATGGCCTACGAGCAGTACTTC. The gene calls are TRBV4-1 and TRBJ2-7; D is undetermined. The germline V gene encodes CDR1 MGHRA and CDR2 YSYEKL. Trimming pared 1 base from V and 2 bases from J, leaving 9 bases between. This CDR3 region has 14 residues.

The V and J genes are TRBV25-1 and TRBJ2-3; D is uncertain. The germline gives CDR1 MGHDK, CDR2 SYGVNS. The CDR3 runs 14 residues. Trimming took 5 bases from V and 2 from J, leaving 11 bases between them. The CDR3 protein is CASSRIEFTDTQYF. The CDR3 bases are TGTGCCAGCAGTCGGATAGAATTCACAGATACGCAGTATTTT.

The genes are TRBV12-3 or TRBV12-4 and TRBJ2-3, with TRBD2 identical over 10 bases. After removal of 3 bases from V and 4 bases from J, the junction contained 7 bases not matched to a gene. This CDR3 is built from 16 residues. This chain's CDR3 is CASSLEREGMADTQYF. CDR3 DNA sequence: TGTGCCAGCAGTTTGGAGCGGGAGGGTATGGCAGATACGCAGTATTTT.

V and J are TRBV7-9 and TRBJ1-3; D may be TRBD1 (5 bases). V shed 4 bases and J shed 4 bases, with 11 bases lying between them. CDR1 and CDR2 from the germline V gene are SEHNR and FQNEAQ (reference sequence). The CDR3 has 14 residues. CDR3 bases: TGTGCCAGCAGCTCCAGGGTGTCCGGAAACACCATATATTTT. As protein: CASSSRVSGNTIYF.

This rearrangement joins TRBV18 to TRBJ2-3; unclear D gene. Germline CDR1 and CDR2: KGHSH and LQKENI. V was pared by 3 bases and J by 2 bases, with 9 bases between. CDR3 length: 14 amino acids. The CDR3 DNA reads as TGTGCCAGCTCACCCCGAGAGACCACAGATACGCAGTATTTT. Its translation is CASSPRETTDTQYF.

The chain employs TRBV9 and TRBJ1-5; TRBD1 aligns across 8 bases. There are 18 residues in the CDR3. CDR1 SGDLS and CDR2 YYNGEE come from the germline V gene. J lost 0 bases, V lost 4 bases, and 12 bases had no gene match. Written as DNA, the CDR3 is TGTGCCAGCAGCTCAGAGGACAGGGTGGTACATAGCAATCAGCCCCAGCATTTT. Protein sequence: CASSSEDRVVHSNQPQHF.

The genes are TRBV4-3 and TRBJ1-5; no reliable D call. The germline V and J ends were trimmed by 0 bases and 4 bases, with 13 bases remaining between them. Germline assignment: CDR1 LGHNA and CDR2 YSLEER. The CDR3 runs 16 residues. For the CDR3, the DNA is TGCGCCAGCAGCCAAGATCCGGAGCCCGCAAATCAGCCCCAGCATTTT. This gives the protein CASSQDPEPANQPQHF.

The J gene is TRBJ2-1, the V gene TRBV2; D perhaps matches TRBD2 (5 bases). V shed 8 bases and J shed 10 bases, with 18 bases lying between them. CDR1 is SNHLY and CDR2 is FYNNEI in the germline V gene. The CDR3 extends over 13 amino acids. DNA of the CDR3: TGTGCCAGCTATGGACCCGAACGCGGGGAGCAGTTCTTC. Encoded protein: CASYGPERGEQFF.

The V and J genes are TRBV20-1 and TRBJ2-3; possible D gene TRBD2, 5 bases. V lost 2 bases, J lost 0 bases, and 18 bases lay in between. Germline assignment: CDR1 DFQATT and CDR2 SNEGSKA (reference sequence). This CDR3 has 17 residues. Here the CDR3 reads CSARKEMWELSTDTQYF. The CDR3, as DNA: TGCAGTGCTAGAAAGGAAATGTGGGAGCTAAGCACAGATACGCAGTATTTT.

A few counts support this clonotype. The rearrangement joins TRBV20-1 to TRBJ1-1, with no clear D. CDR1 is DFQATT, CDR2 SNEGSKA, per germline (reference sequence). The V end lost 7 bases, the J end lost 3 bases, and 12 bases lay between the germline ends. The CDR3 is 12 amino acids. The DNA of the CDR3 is TGCAGTGTGAGGGAGAGGGACACTGAAGCTTTCTTT. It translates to CSVRERDTEAFF.

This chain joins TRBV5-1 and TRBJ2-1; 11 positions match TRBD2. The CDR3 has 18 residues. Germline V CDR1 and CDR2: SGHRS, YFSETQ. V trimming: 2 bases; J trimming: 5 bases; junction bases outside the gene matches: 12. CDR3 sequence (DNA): TGCGCCAGCAGCTTCGGAGGCCTAGCGGGGGGCGGCAACAATGAGCAGTTCTTC. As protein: CASSFGGLAGGGNNEQFF.

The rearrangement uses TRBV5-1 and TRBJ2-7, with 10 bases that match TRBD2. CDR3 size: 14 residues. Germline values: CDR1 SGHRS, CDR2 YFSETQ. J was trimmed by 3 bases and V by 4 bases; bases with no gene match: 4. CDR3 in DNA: TGCGCCAGCAGCACCGGGACTAGCGTCTACGAGCAGTACTTC. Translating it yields CASSTGTSVYEQYF.

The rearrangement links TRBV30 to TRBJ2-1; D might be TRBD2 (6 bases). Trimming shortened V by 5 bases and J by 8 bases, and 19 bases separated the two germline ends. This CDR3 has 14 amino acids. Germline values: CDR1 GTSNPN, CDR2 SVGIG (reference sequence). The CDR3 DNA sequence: TGTGCCTGGCCGACTAACGGGAGTATTGATGAGCAGTTCTTC. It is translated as CAWPTNGSIDEQFF.

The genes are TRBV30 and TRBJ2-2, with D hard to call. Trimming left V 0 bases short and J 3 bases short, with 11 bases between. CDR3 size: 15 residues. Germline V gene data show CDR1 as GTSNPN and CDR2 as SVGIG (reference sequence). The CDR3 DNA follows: TGTGCCTGGAGTGTTGGGCAGTTGGACACCGGGGAGCTGTTTTTT. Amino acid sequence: CAWSVGQLDTGELFF.

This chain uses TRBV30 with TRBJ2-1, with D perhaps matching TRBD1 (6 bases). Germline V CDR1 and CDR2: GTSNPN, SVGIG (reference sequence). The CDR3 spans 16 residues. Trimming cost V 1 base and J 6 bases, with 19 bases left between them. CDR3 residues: CAWSESGRGLGNEQFF. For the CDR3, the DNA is TGTGCCTGGAGTGAAAGTGGCAGGGGCCTGGGCAATGAGCAGTTCTTC.

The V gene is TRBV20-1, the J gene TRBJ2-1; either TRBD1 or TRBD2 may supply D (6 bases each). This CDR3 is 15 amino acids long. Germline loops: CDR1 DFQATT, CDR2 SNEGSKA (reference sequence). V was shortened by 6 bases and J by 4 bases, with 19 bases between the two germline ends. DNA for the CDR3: TGCAGTGCCGGGTTGGGGGGCCGACCTTACAATGAGCAGTTCTTC. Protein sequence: CSAGLGGRPYNEQFF.